This T cell receptor beta chain originates from a study of Graves' ophthalmopathy and Graves' hyperthyroidism. About the research overall: Peripheral blood collection took place at initial diagnosis, before any treatment.

Transcripts of RNA were the source for amplifying TCR beta CDR3 regions. The first-round RT-PCR employed HTBI primers together with the Qiagen OneStep RT-PCR kit. A multiplex PCR was then performed as the second round. TCRdb analysed the multiplex PCR reads with MiXCR anew, one entry per CDR3 protein. In the table there are hundreds of thousands of distinct CDR3 sequences, over 20% of which are singletons. V was cut by 3 bases and J by 4 bases, with 21 bases left in between. The CDR3 is made up of 17 amino acids. Germline lookup yields CDR1 MGHRA and CDR2 YSYEKL. Sampling approximately 10 ml of fresh peripheral blood provided the PBMCs.

Material for sequencing was peripheral blood. The rearrangement uses TRBV4-1 and TRBJ1-2; D might be TRBD1 (6 bases). This sequence originates from a woman younger than 35 with stable Graves' hyperthyroidism. Some clones in this sample may be carry-over from other donors' samples. The chain's CDR3 is CASSQGEGGARIYGYTF. For the CDR3, the DNA is TGCGCCAGCAGCCAGGGGGAAGGGGGGGCGCGGATCTATGGCTACACCTTC.